Listed below are T cell receptor beta chains from one sample, sequenced in a study of cytomegalovirus exposure and HLA in healthy donors. Libraries were prepared by immunoSEQ multiplex PCR; TCRdb keeps only in-frame clonotypes and omits some of them. The table has over 75,000 clones, approximately 84% seen once. The sample comprised PBMCs. The origin of the receptors is a woman between 45 and 60 years old in good health and CMV-seronegative. Each CDR3 is given with its conserved first and last residue. A D gene is named only where the DNA matches it firmly. A row's size may be missing; if present it is once, few, many or a size class.

CDR3 length,V gene,J gene,clone size,D gene,CDR3 protein,CDR3 DNA
15,TRBV15,TRBJ1-4,NA,NA,CATSTIGQGFEKLFF,TGTGCCACCAGCACTATAGGGCAGGGGTTTGAAAAACTGTTTTTT
15,TRBV27,TRBJ2-1,once,TRBD2,CASSGGLAGYNEQFF,TGTGCCAGCAGTGGCGGACTAGCGGGTTACAATGAGCAGTTCTTC
13,TRBV5-1,TRBJ2-3,NA,NA,CASSTGDADTQYF,TGCGCCAGCAGCACGGGGGACGCCGATACGCAGTATTTT
14,TRBV28,TRBJ1-2,NA,NA,CASSLWGRLYGYTF,TGTGCCAGCAGTTTATGGGGCAGACTATATGGCTACACCTTC
17,TRBV27,TRBJ2-1,NA,TRBD2,CASSLYQGLAGGNEQFF,TGTGCCAGCAGCCTATACCAGGGACTAGCGGGAGGTAATGAGCAGTTCTTC
14,TRBV5-1,TRBJ2-1,NA,NA,CASGTTGGNNEQFF,TGCGCCAGCGGGACTACAGGGGGAAACAATGAGCAGTTCTTC
12,TRBV11-1,TRBJ1-1,NA,NA,CASSLGDTEAFF,TGTGCCAGCAGCTTAGGAGACACTGAAGCTTTCTTT
10,TRBV6-1,TRBJ2-1,NA,NA,CAILDSQQFF,TGTGCCATCTTAGACAGCCAGCAGTTCTTC
13,TRBV2,TRBJ2-5,NA,NA,CASSELPGETQYF,TGTGCCAGCAGTGAATTACCCGGAGAGACCCAGTACTTC
14,TRBV5-4,TRBJ1-2,NA,TRBD1,CASSSSGGDYGYTF,TGTGCCAGCAGCTCATCAGGGGGCGACTATGGCTACACCTTC
13,TRBV7-3,TRBJ2-7,NA,TRBD1,CASSFSGGDEQYF,TGTGCCAGCAGCTTCTCAGGGGGCGACGAGCAGTACTTC
15,TRBV2,TRBJ1-4,NA,TRBD1,CASVVGGQGDEKLFF,TGTGCCAGCGTGGTAGGAGGACAGGGTGATGAAAAACTGTTTTTT
14,TRBV6-6,TRBJ2-7,few,NA,CASIRVDAGGEQYF,TGTGCCAGCATCCGGGTGGATGCCGGAGGCGAGCAGTACTTC
15,TRBV5-5,TRBJ1-5,NA,NA,CASSLVPGLNQPQHF,TGTGCCAGCAGCCTTGTGCCGGGTCTTAATCAGCCCCAGCATTTT
14,TRBV15,TRBJ2-1,NA,NA,CATSSPRRLNEQFF,TGTGCCACCAGCAGTCCCCGGCGGCTCAATGAGCAGTTCTTC
12,TRBV29-1,TRBJ1-1,few,TRBD1,CSVTTGDTEAFF,TGCAGCGTGACAACAGGGGACACTGAAGCTTTCTTT
13,TRBV29-1,TRBJ1-2,NA,NA,CSASEGLNYGYPF,TGCAGCGCGTCCGAGGGTCTCAACTATGGCTACCCCTTC
16,TRBV7-9,TRBJ2-3,NA,TRBD2,CASSATTSGFTDTQYF,TGTGCCAGCAGCGCCACGACTAGCGGATTCACAGATACGCAGTATTTT
13,TRBV5-6,TRBJ2-1,once,TRBD2,CASMGTSFGEQFF,TGTGCCAGCATGGGGACTAGCTTTGGTGAGCAGTTCTTC
16,TRBV9,TRBJ2-2,NA,NA,CASSVGAGGRNGELFF,TGTGCCAGCAGCGTAGGGGCAGGGGGGCGAAACGGGGAGCTGTTTTTT
13,TRBV28,TRBJ1-1,NA,NA,CASRWGGNTEAFF,TGTGCCAGCAGATGGGGGGGAAACACTGAAGCTTTCTTT
11,TRBV11-1,TRBJ2-5,NA,NA,CASSRRETQYF,TGTGCCAGCAGCCGGAGGGAGACCCAGTACTTC
14,TRBV11-2,TRBJ1-2,once,TRBD1,CASSPGQGSWGYTF,TGTGCCAGCAGCCCGGGACAGGGCTCGTGGGGCTACACCTTC
16,TRBV7-8,TRBJ2-5,NA,TRBD2,CASSTGLAGDRETQYF,TGTGCCAGCAGCACCGGACTAGCGGGAGATCGTGAGACCCAGTACTTC
15,TRBV29-1,TRBJ2-1,NA,TRBD2,CSVEGGLGYNNEQFF,TGCAGCGTTGAAGGGGGACTAGGCTATAACAATGAGCAGTTCTTC
12,TRBV2,TRBJ2-5,NA,NA,CASKGLQETQYF,TGTGCCAGCAAAGGACTTCAAGAGACCCAGTACTTC
14,TRBV7-3,TRBJ2-1,few,TRBD2,CASSLGRVTGEQFF,TGTGCCAGCAGCTTGGGGAGGGTCACTGGTGAGCAGTTCTTC
16,TRBV7-2,TRBJ2-3,NA,TRBD1,CASSLGPGQSTDTQYF,TGTGCCAGCAGCTTAGGGCCGGGACAGAGCACAGATACGCAGTATTTT
13,TRBV6-1,TRBJ1-1,NA,NA,CASLYSAETEAFF,TGTGCCAGCTTATACTCCGCCGAGACTGAAGCTTTCTTT
14,TRBV29-1,TRBJ1-5,NA,TRBD1,CSVTGQGRGQPQHF,TGCAGCGTAACCGGACAGGGAAGGGGGCAGCCCCAGCATTTT
15,TRBV6-1,TRBJ2-7,few,TRBD1,CATLLSGTGTYEQYF,TGTGCCACCCTCTTATCTGGGACAGGAACCTACGAGCAGTACTTC
13,TRBV5-1,TRBJ2-7,NA,NA,CASSYRESYEQYF,TGCGCCAGCAGCTATCGGGAATCCTACGAGCAGTACTTC
18,TRBV4-2,TRBJ2-5,NA,TRBD2,CASSQFTSGRGPQETQYF,TGTGCCAGCAGCCAATTCACTAGCGGGAGAGGTCCACAAGAGACCCAGTACTTC
13,TRBV6-1,TRBJ1-1,NA,NA,CAGRQNMNTEAFF,TGTGCCGGTAGACAGAACATGAACACTGAAGCTTTCTTT
16,TRBV29-1,TRBJ1-1,NA,NA,CSVELGIRRGITEAFF,TGCAGCGTTGAACTGGGTATCCGTAGGGGCATTACTGAAGCTTTCTTT